This T cell receptor beta chain was retrieved from a study of T cells in Graves' hyperthyroidism and ophthalmopathy. This clonotype was recorded many times. Its target is unknown. In patients aged 18 to 65, hyperthyroidism was newly diagnosed, with duration under 2 months. Regarding the study as a whole: A model built on 13 V-J features separated ophthalmopathy from stable hyperthyroidism.

Amplified TCR beta CDR3 regions derived from RNA transcripts. A set of HTBI primers served as the primers for a first-round RT-PCR of the TCR CDR3. TCRdb called the multiplex PCR reads again in MiXCR, with one record for every CDR3 protein. The data hold fewer than 300,000 distinct CDR3 sequences, with roughly 15% observed a single time. Per the germline V gene, CDR1 is SGHTA and CDR2 is FQGTGA. CDR3 length: 19 residues. Trimming removed 1 base at V and 13 bases at J, with 31 bases between. This clonotype originated in a woman between 50 and 59 years old with Graves' hyperthyroidism that later progressed to Graves' ophthalmopathy. The chain combines TRBV7-3 with TRBJ1-4, with a weak D call TRBD1 (5 bases). Material: blood. CDR3 bases: TGTGCCAGCAGCTTAAACACCATCCGGGAGTCGTGGTTCCCGGGACCACTGTTTTTT. Its protein product is CASSLNTIRESWFPGPLFF.